This T cell receptor beta chain is drawn from a study of shared clonotypes between healthy human individuals. Whole-study context: Per donor, CD8 memory used one plate, CD8 naive used two, CD4 memory used three and CD4 naive used three.

TCRdb's copy holds only in-frame clones and misses some; the assay was immunoSEQ multiplex PCR. Of 2 million to 2.5 million clones listed, 90% to 95% are singletons. Details on this clone: This same CDR3 is encoded by further DNA sequences in the sample.

This CDR3 region has 14 residues. Trimming left V 0 bases short and J 4 bases short, with 9 bases between. Per germline, CDR1 KGHSH and CDR2 LQKENI. This TCR came from a man aged 18 to 29 in good health. Some clones in this sample may be carry-over from other donors' samples. V is TRBV18 and J is TRBJ1-1, with no clear D. The sequencing sample was made of naive CD4+ T cells from PBMCs. Subset described: CD45RA+ positively selected. The CDR3 protein is CASSPPSSGTEAFF. For the CDR3, the DNA is TGTGCCAGCTCACCACCCTCGTCCGGCACTGAAGCTTTCTTT.